Listed here is a single T cell receptor (beta chain). Its antigen specificity is not known. From each donor, a roughly 2.5 ml peripheral blood sample was drawn into PAXgene tubes and stored at -80 degrees C. Total RNA was isolated from whole blood with the PAXgene blood miRNA kit on an automated QIAcube, without T cell sorting. Deep TCRalpha and TCRbeta repertoire profiling with unique molecular barcoding was performed on peripheral blood of monozygotic twin pairs concordant or discordant for inflammatory bowel disease. For every twin pair, smoking habits were documented, and each individual was categorised as a current, former or never smoker. In the germline V gene, CDR1 corresponds to SGHTA and CDR2 to FQGNSA. The CDR3, cysteine through phenylalanine, is 15 amino acids long. The DNA is unrecorded. The library came from 5' RACE. Preparation of each TCR library used roughly 3,300 ng of total RNA. For each sample, cDNA synthesis was carried out in eight separate reactions using SMARTScribe reverse transcriptase. During cDNA synthesis, unique molecular identifiers containing a 6-nucleotide sample barcode were introduced by template switching. TCRalpha and TCRbeta cDNA was amplified by two nested PCRs of 16 and 9 cycles, with bead purification after each PCR. Before amplification, the cDNA was treated with uracil DNA-glycosylase and purified using the QIAquick PCR purification kit. The second PCR added Illumina TruSeq-compatible adapters along with sample-specific barcodes. Library quality and concentration were checked on TapeStation and Qubit, and libraries were pooled at 4.5 to 5.5 ng each. Pooled libraries were sequenced on an Illumina HiSeq2500 single-index Rapid Run with 2 x 100 bp reads and custom sequencing primers. The paper's processing steps were these. MiGEC version 1.2.6 was used for UMI-based consensus assembly, which corrected PCR and sequencing errors. V(D)J alignment, clonotype assembly and CDR3 extraction were performed with MiXCR version 2.1.1. Normalisation of gene usage, clonotype sharing and MAIT/NKT TCR abundance was achieved by analysing the top 1000, 10 000 and 20 000 clonotypes per sample. Diversity was computed as the inverse Simpson index with the vegan R package after downsampling to 27 000 UMIs. Paired Mann-Whitney U tests were applied to discordant twin pairs, and Benjamini-Hochberg correction was used for multiple testing. TCRdb reprocessed the reads and provides one entry for every CDR3 protein sequence; no DNA is given. The V and J calls shown here were made by TCRdb, not taken from the authors' results. This sample's table has entries for around 370,000 distinct CDR3 sequences. Jointly, the top ten make up around 2.6% of the sample.

This specimen comes from a study of monozygotic twins with inflammatory bowel disease (dated by TCRdb to between 2017 and 2020). For the wider study: The full study comprised 28 monozygotic twin pairs: nine German pairs (four IBD-concordant, five IBD-discordant) and 19 IBD-discordant Danish pairs. Each individual had, on average, about 151 000 unique TCRalpha sequences and 181 000 unique TCRbeta sequences available for analysis. Within discordant pairs, disease-associated traits were sought mainly by comparing IBD patients with their genetically identical healthy co-twins. Summary of the overall study and its limitations: Distinction between different T cell subtypes could not be achieved in the analysis. Differing immunosuppressive treatments among patients may have added background noise and inter-individual variability to the repertoires. Concordant and discordant twins showed no difference in repertoire similarity, possibly because of limited statistical power. The results gave no support for a single strong signal or clonotype linked to IBD. TCRbeta repertoire diversity, by inverse Simpson index, was decreased in IBD patients compared with their healthy co-twins. Compared with healthy twins, IBD patients shared fewer clonotypes with other individuals, and the difference was most pronounced in patients with signs of disease activity.

The sequence links TRBV7-2 to TRBJ2-1; TCRdb outputs TRBD1, but without DNA this stays unchecked. The sequence came from a human donor with ulcerative colitis or Crohn's disease, or a healthy co-twin of an affected twin (not recorded which). The sequencing sample was made of blood. The CDR3 region reads CASSRDRGMYNEQFF.